Listed below are T cell receptor beta chains from one sample, sequenced in a study of blood T cell repertoires in COVID-19. The repertoire was sequenced with immunoSEQ multiplex PCR; TCRdb's copy has only in-frame clones and lacks some. Here the sample spans 280,000 or so clones, 65% to 90% being singletons. The source material was peripheral blood. These receptors all stem from a human donor in a cohort sampled during active COVID-19. The CDR3 runs from the conserved cysteine through the conserved F or W. Fields, in order: V gene, D gene, J gene, CDR3 protein, CDR3 DNA. The D gene is left open where the match is weak.

V: TRBV6-2/TRBV6-3
D: TRBD1
J: TRBJ2-7
CDR3: CASSYTTGYSTYEQYF
DNA: TGTGCCAGCAGTTACACGACAGGGTACTCGACCTACGAGCAGTACTTC

V: TRBV27
D: TRBD1
J: TRBJ1-2
CDR3: CASSGLAGGRGINGYTF
DNA: TGTGCCAGCAGTGGCCTCGCGGGTGGCAGGGGGATAAATGGCTACACCTTC

V: TRBV27
D: TRBD1
J: TRBJ2-7
CDR3: CASSKGQGAFYEQYF
DNA: TGTGCCAGCAGCAAAGGACAGGGGGCGTTCTACGAGCAGTACTTC

V: TRBV28
D: .
J: TRBJ2-7
CDR3: CASGTGSLYEQYF
DNA: TGTGCCAGCGGCACAGGGTCGCTCTACGAGCAGTACTTC

V: TRBV10-3
D: TRBD2
J: TRBJ2-1
CDR3: CASGRVAGDEQFF
DNA: TGTGCCAGTGGGAGGGTAGCGGGAGATGAGCAGTTCTTC

V: TRBV28
D: .
J: TRBJ2-1
CDR3: CASSLEGRSYNEQFF
DNA: TGTGCCAGCAGTTTGGAGGGCCGATCCTACAATGAGCAGTTCTTC

V: TRBV2
D: .
J: TRBJ2-2
CDR3: CASSEHRTNTGELFF
DNA: TGTGCCAGCAGTGAGCACAGGACGAACACCGGGGAGCTGTTTTTT

V: TRBV5-1
D: TRBD2
J: TRBJ2-6
CDR3: CASSLSGGTGANVLTF
DNA: TGCGCCAGCAGCTTGTCGGGGGGTACTGGGGCCAACGTCCTGACTTTC

V: TRBV6-2/TRBV6-3
D: .
J: TRBJ2-3
CDR3: CASSRTSSTDTQYF
DNA: TGTGCCAGCAGTAGGACTTCTAGCACAGATACGCAGTATTTT

V: TRBV6-2/TRBV6-3
D: TRBD1
J: TRBJ2-3
CDR3: CASSPDRATDTQYF
DNA: TGTGCCAGCAGCCCAGACAGGGCGACAGATACGCAGTATTTT

V: TRBV11-3
D: TRBD1
J: TRBJ2-2
CDR3: CASSGQGSTGELFF
DNA: TGTGCCAGCAGCGGACAGGGGAGTACCGGGGAGCTGTTTTTT

V: TRBV3-1/TRBV3-2
D: TRBD2
J: TRBJ2-1
CDR3: CASSNDRVTSGYNEQFF
DNA: TGTGCCAGCAGCAACGATCGAGTGACTAGCGGGTACAATGAGCAGTTCTTC

V: TRBV5-1
D: .
J: TRBJ1-2
CDR3: CASSLGNEGSYGYTF
DNA: TGCGCCAGCAGCTTGGGTAATGAGGGTAGCTATGGCTACACCTTC

V: TRBV28
D: .
J: TRBJ2-7
CDR3: CASRSNYEQYF
DNA: TGTGCCAGCAGGTCAAACTACGAGCAGTACTTC

V: TRBV3-1/TRBV3-2
D: TRBD2
J: TRBJ2-7
CDR3: CASSLGLAGGVQYF
DNA: TGTGCCAGCAGCCTGGGACTAGCGGGAGGGGTGCAGTACTTC

V: TRBV19
D: TRBD1
J: TRBJ2-3
CDR3: CASSNGQVTDTQYF
DNA: TGTGCCAGTAGTAACGGACAGGTCACAGATACGCAGTATTTT

V: TRBV24-1
D: TRBD1
J: TRBJ1-4
CDR3: CATSDPGQPNEKLFF
DNA: TGTGCCACCAGTGATCCGGGACAGCCTAATGAAAAACTGTTTTTT

V: TRBV5-1
D: .
J: TRBJ2-1
CDR3: CASSSGGLAGNNEQFF
DNA: TGCGCCAGCAGCTCCGGCGGGCTCGCGGGGAACAATGAGCAGTTCTTC